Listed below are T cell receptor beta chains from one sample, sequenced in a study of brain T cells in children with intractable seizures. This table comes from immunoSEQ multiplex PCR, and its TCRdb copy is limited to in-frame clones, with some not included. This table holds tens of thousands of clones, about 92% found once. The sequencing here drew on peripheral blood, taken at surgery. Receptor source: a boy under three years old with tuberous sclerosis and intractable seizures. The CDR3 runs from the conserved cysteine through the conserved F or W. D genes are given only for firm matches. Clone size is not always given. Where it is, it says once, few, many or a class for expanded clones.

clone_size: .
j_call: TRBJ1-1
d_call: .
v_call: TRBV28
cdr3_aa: CASSLEGLEAFF
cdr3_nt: TGTGCCAGCAGTTTGGAGGGCCTTGAAGCTTTCTTT

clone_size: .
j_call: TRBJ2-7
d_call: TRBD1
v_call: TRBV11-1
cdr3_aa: CASSPGQAGTYEQYF
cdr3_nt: TGTGCCAGCAGCCCGGGACAGGCCGGGACCTACGAGCAGTACTTC

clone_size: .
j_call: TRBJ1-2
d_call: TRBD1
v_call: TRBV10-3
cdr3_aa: CAIGTGDVRGYTF
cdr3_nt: TGTGCCATCGGGACAGGCGACGTACGTGGCTACACCTTC

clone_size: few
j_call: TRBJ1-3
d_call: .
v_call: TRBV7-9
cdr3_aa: CASSFDTVRNTIYF
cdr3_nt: TGTGCCAGCAGCTTTGATACAGTGAGAAACACCATATATTTT

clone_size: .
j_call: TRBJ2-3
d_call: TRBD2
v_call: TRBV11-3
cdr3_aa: CASSSLAGPSDTQYF
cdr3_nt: TGTGCCAGCAGCTCACTAGCGGGGCCGTCAGATACGCAGTATTTT

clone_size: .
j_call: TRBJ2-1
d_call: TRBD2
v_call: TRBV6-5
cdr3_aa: CASSAEGLAGAEQFF
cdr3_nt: TGTGCCAGCAGCGCGGAAGGACTAGCGGGGGCAGAGCAGTTCTTC

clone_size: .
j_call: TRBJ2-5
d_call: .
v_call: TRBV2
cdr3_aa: CASSLGEGGTQYF
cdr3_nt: TGTGCCAGCAGTCTAGGGGAGGGGGGGACCCAGTACTTC

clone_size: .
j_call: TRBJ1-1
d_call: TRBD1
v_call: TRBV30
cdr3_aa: CAWSLGTGWDTEAFF
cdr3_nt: TGTGCCTGGAGTTTGGGGACAGGGTGGGACACTGAAGCTTTCTTT

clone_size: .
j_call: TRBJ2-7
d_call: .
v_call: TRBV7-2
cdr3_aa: CASSLRTEYYEQYF
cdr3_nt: TGTGCCAGCAGCTTAAGGACAGAGTACTACGAGCAGTACTTC

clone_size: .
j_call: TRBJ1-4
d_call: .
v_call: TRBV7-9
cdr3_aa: CASSAHQDGGEKLFF
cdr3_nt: TGTGCCAGCAGTGCCCACCAGGACGGCGGTGAAAAACTGTTTTTT

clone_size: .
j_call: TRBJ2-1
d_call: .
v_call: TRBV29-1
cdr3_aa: CSVEYIGVSYNEQFF
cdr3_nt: TGCAGCGTTGAATATATCGGGGTCTCCTACAATGAGCAGTTCTTC

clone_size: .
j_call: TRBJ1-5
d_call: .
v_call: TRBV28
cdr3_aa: CASSLGWGNQPQHF
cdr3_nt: TGTGCCAGCAGTCTAGGCTGGGGTAATCAGCCCCAGCATTTT

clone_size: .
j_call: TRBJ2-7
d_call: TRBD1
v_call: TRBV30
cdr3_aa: CAWTRTTGAYEQYF
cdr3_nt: TGTGCCTGGACGCGTACGACAGGGGCCTACGAGCAGTACTTC

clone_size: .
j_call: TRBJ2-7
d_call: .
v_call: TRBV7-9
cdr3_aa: CASSLVGGVEQYF
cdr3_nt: TGTGCCAGCAGCTTAGTCGGGGGCGTCGAGCAGTACTTC

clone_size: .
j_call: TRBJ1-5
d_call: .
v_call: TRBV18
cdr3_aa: CASSPAGGGNQPQHF
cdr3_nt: TGTGCCAGCTCACCAGCGGGGGGGGGCAATCAGCCCCAGCATTTT

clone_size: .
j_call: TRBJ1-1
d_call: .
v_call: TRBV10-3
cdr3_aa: CAISDLASTEAFF
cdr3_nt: TGTGCCATCAGTGACCTCGCCAGCACTGAAGCTTTCTTT

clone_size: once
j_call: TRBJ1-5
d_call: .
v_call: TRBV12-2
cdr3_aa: CASRLVVGTLAGCEDQPQHF
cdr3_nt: TGTGCAAGTCGCTTAGTAGTGGGGACCCTGGCAGGGTGTGAGGATCAGCCCCAGCATTTT

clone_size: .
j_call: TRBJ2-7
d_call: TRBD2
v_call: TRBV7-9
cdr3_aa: CASSFSVLSGRVDEQYF
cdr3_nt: TGTGCCAGCAGCTTCAGTGTCTTAAGCGGGAGGGTCGACGAGCAGTACTTC

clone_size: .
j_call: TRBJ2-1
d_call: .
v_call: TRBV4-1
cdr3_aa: CASSPVLGQLNNEQFF
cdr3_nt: TGCGCCAGCAGCCCAGTATTAGGCCAGCTTAACAATGAGCAGTTCTTC

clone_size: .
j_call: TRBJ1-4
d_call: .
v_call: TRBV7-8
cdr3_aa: CASSFRQVGTNEKLFF
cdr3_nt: TGTGCCAGCAGCTTTCGACAGGTTGGAACTAATGAAAAACTGTTTTTT

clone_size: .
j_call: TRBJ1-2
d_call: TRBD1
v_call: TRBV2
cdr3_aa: CASSEAGGGDGYTF
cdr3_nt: TGTGCCAGCAGTGAAGCAGGAGGGGGCGATGGCTACACCTTC

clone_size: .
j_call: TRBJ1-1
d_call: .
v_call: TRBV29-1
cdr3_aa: CSVSPRGLVFF
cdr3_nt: TGCAGCGTTTCACCCCGGGGGTTGGTTTTCTTT

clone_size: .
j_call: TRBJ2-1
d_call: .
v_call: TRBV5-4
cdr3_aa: CASTRPGARPQYNEQFF
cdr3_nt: TGTGCCAGCACCCGACCAGGCGCCAGGCCGCAATACAATGAGCAGTTCTTC

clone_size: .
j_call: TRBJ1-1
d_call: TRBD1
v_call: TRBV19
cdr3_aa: CASSIVGTGLLEAFF
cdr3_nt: TGTGCCAGTAGTATAGTTGGGACAGGGCTGCTTGAAGCTTTCTTT

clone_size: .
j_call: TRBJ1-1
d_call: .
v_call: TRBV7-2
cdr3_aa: CASSPVSGDMNTEAFF
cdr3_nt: TGTGCCAGCAGCCCAGTTAGCGGTGACATGAACACTGAAGCTTTCTTT

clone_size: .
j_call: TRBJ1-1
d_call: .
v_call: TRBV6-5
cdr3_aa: CASSRQTMNTEAFF
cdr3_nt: TGTGCCAGCAGTCGACAGACTATGAACACTGAAGCTTTCTTT

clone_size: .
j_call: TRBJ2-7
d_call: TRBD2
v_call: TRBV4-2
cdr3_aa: CASSQDPSGGSYEQYF
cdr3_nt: TGTGCCAGCAGCCAAGACCCTAGCGGGGGGTCCTACGAGCAGTACTTC

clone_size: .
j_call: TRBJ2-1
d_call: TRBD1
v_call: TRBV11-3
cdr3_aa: CASSSTTGTQFF
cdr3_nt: TGTGCCAGCAGCTCCACGACAGGGACCCAGTTCTTC

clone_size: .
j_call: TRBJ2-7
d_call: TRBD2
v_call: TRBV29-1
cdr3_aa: CSVTSGSGEQYF
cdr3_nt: TGCAGCGTTACAAGCGGGAGTGGCGAGCAGTACTTC

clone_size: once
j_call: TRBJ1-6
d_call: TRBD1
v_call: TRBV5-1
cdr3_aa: CASSLVGQGNSPLHF
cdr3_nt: TGCGCCAGCAGCTTGGTGGGACAGGGAAATTCACCCCTCCACTTT

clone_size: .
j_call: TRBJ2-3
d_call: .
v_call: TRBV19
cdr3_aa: CASSWDNPDTQYF
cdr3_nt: TGTGCCAGTAGTTGGGACAACCCTGATACGCAGTATTTT

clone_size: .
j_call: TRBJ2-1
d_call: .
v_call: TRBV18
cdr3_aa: CASCAQSSYNEQFF
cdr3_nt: TGTGCCAGCTGCGCCCAAAGCTCCTACAATGAGCAGTTCTTC

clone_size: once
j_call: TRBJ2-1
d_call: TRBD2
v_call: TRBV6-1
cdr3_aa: CASSELGTRDNEQFF
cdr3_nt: TGTGCCAGCAGTGAATTAGGGACTAGGGACAATGAGCAGTTCTTC

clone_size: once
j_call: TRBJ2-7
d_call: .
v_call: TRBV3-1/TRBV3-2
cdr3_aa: CASSQNRGTKGEQYF
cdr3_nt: TGTGCCAGCAGCCAAAACCGGGGAACTAAGGGCGAGCAGTACTTC

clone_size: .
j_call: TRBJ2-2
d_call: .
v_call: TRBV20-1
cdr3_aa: CSASTWSTGELFF
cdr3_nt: TGCAGTGCTAGTACTTGGAGTACCGGGGAGCTGTTTTTT

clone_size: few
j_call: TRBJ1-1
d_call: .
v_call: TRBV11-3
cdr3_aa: CASRPMKGQSTEAFF
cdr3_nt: TGTGCCAGCAGACCCATGAAGGGGCAGAGCACTGAAGCTTTCTTT

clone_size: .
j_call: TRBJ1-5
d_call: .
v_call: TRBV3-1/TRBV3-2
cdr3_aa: CASSQDGRGAYSNQPQHF
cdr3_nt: TGTGCCAGCAGCCAAGATGGCAGGGGCGCCTATAGCAATCAGCCCCAGCATTTT

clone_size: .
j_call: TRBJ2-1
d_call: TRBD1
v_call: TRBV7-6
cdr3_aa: CASSLTGVGDNEQFF
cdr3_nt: TGTGCCAGCAGCTTAACAGGGGTGGGGGACAATGAGCAGTTCTTC

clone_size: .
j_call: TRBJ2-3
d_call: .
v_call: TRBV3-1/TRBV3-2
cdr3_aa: CASSQEGATDTQYF
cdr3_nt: TGTGCCAGCAGCCAAGAGGGGGCCACAGATACGCAGTATTTT

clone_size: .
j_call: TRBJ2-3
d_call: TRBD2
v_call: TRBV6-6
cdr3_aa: CASKSGLATDTQYF
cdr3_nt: TGTGCCAGCAAGTCGGGACTAGCTACAGATACGCAGTATTTT

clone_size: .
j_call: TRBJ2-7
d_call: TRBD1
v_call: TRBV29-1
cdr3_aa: CSVEKDRSYEQYF
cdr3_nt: TGCAGCGTTGAGAAGGACAGGTCCTACGAGCAGTACTTC

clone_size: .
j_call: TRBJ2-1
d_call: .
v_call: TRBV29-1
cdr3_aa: CSVEEAQLNEQFF
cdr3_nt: TGCAGCGTTGAAGAAGCACAGCTCAATGAGCAGTTCTTC

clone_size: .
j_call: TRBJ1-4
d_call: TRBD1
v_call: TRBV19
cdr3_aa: CASPTGLNEKLFF
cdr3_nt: TGTGCCAGTCCGACAGGGCTTAACGAAAAACTGTTTTTT

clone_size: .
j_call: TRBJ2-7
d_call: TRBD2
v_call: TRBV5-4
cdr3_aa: CASSLAGLAGRHEQYF
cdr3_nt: TGTGCCAGCAGCTTGGCTGGACTAGCGGGACGTCACGAGCAGTACTTC

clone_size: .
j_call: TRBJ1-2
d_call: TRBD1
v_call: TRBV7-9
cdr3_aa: CASSLGDRHYGYTF
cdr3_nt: TGTGCCAGCAGCTTAGGGGACAGGCACTATGGCTACACCTTC

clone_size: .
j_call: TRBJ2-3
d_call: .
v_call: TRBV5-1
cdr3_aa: CASSLLGSYRDTQYF
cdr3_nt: TGCGCCAGCAGCTTGTTGGGGTCTTATCGGGATACGCAGTATTTT

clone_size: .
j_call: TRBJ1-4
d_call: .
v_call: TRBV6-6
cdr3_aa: CASSLQALNEKLFF
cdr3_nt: TGTGCCAGCAGCCTACAGGCGCTAAATGAAAAACTGTTTTTT

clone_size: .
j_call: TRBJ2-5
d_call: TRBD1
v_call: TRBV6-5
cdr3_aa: CASSHDRVQETQYF
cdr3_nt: TGTGCCAGCAGTCACGACAGGGTTCAAGAGACCCAGTACTTC

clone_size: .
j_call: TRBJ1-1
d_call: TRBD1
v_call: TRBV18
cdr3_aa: CASSPLPGTGGSVRTEAFF
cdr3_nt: TGTGCCAGCTCACCCCTCCCCGGGACAGGGGGCTCGGTGAGAACTGAAGCTTTCTTT

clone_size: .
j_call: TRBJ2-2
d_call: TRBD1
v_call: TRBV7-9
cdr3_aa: CASSPRTGLNTGELFF
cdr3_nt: TGTGCCAGCAGCCCTAGGACAGGACTGAACACCGGGGAGCTGTTTTTT

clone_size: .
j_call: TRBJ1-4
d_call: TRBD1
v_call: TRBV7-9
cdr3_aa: CASSPDVLDRDEKLFF
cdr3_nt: TGTGCCAGCAGCCCGGACGTTTTGGACAGGGATGAAAAACTGTTTTTT

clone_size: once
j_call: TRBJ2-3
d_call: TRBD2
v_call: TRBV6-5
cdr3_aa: CASSKREPKDTQYF
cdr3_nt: TGTGCCAGCAGTAAGCGGGAGCCCAAGGATACGCAGTATTTT

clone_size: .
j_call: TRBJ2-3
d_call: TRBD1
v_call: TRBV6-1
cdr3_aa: CASSDTRQGGTDTQYF
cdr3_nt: TGTGCCAGCAGTGATACCAGACAGGGAGGCACAGATACGCAGTATTTT

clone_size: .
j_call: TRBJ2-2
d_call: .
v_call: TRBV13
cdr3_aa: CASSLGQPNTGELFF
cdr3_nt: TGTGCCAGCAGCCTCGGACAGCCGAACACCGGGGAGCTGTTTTTT